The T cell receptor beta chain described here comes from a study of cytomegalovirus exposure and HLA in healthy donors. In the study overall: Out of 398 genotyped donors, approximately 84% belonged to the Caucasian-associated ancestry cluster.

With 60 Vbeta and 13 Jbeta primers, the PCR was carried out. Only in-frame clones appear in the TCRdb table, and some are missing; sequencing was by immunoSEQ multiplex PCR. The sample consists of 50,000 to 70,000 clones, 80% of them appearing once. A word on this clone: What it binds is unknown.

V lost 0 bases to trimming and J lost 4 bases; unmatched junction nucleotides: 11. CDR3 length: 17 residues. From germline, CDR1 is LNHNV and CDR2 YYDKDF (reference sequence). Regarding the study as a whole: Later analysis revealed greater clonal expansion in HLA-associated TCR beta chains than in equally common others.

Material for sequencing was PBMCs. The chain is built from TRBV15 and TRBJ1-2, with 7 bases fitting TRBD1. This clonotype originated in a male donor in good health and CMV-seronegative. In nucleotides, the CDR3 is TGTGCCACCAGCAGAGATCGGGCGGGGGGGACAGCCTATGGCTACACCTTC. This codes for CATSRDRAGGTAYGYTF.